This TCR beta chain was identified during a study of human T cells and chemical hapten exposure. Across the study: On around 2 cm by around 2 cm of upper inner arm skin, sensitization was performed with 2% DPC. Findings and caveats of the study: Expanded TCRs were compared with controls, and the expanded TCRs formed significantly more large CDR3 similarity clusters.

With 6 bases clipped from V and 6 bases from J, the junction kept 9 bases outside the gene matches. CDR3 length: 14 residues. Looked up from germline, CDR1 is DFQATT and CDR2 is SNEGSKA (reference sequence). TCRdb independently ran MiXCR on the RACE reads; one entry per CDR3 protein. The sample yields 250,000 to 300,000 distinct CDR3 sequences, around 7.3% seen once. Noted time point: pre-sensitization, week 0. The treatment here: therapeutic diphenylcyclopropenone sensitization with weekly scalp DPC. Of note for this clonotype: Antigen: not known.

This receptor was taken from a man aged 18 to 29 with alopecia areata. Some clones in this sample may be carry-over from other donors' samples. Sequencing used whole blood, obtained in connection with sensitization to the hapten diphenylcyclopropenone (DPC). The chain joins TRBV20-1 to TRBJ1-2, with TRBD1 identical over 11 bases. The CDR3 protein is CSALPWTGGDGYTF. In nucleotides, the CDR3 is TGCAGTGCCCTCCCTTGGACAGGGGGCGATGGCTACACCTTC.